This is a list of T cell receptor beta chains from one sample in a study of blood T cell repertoires in COVID-19. This table comes from immunoSEQ multiplex PCR, and its TCRdb copy is limited to in-frame clones, with some not included. The sample records some 200,000 clones, under 90% being singletons. The sample taken for sequencing was peripheral blood. These TCRs come from a man of 80 years or more with acute or convalescent COVID-19. Both conserved end residues are part of each CDR3. The order of the fields is clone size, D gene, J gene, V gene, CDR3 DNA, CDR3 protein. D genes are given only for firm matches. The size entry is marked missing in some rows and otherwise reads once, few, many or a size class.

clone size: -; D gene: TRBD1; J gene: TRBJ2-1; V gene: TRBV24-1; CDR3 DNA: TGTGCCACCAGTGATTCCGACCGGGACAGACTAAATGAGCAGTTCTTC; CDR3 protein: CATSDSDRDRLNEQFF
clone size: -; D gene: TRBD2; J gene: TRBJ2-1; V gene: TRBV6-6; CDR3 DNA: TGTGCCAGCAGTTACGGACTAGCGGGAAGACTAAATGAGCAGTTCTTC; CDR3 protein: CASSYGLAGRLNEQFF
clone size: -; D gene: -; J gene: TRBJ1-5; V gene: TRBV9; CDR3 DNA: TGTGCCAGCAGCGTAGTTGGCGTGAGGGAGCCACGGGATAGCAATCAGCCCCAGCATTTT; CDR3 protein: CASSVVGVREPRDSNQPQHF
clone size: -; D gene: -; J gene: TRBJ2-1; V gene: TRBV6-2/TRBV6-3; CDR3 DNA: TGTGCCAGCAGTTCGGGACTTCGTGCGAATGAGCAGTTCTTC; CDR3 protein: CASSSGLRANEQFF
clone size: -; D gene: -; J gene: TRBJ2-1; V gene: TRBV7-2; CDR3 DNA: TGTGCCAGCAGCAACCGCGGCAGGGCCCACTCCTACAATGAGCAGTTCTTC; CDR3 protein: CASSNRGRAHSYNEQFF
clone size: -; D gene: -; J gene: TRBJ1-1; V gene: TRBV29-1; CDR3 DNA: TGCAGCGCCACACCTCGGGGAAACACTGAAGCTTTCTTT; CDR3 protein: CSATPRGNTEAFF
clone size: -; D gene: -; J gene: TRBJ2-2; V gene: TRBV28; CDR3 DNA: TGTGCCAGCAGTTTTCTTCCAGGGCAGTACACCGGGGAGCTGTTTTTT; CDR3 protein: CASSFLPGQYTGELFF
clone size: -; D gene: TRBD2; J gene: TRBJ2-5; V gene: TRBV7-7; CDR3 DNA: TGTGCTAGCAGCTTAAGGCGGGAGCCCCAAGAGACCCAGTACTTC; CDR3 protein: CASSLRREPQETQYF
clone size: once; D gene: TRBD1; J gene: TRBJ2-3; V gene: TRBV29-1; CDR3 DNA: TGCAGCGCCGGGACAGGGGGAATAGATACGCAGTATTTT; CDR3 protein: CSAGTGGIDTQYF
clone size: -; D gene: TRBD1; J gene: TRBJ1-6; V gene: TRBV15; CDR3 DNA: TGTGCCACCTCCGGGACAGGGGATAATTCACCCCTCCACTTT; CDR3 protein: CATSGTGDNSPLHF
clone size: -; D gene: TRBD2; J gene: TRBJ2-1; V gene: TRBV6-1; CDR3 DNA: TGTGCCAGCAGTGCCCTAGCGGGGGGAGGTTGGAATGAGCAGTTCTTC; CDR3 protein: CASSALAGGGWNEQFF
clone size: once; D gene: -; J gene: TRBJ2-7; V gene: TRBV18; CDR3 DNA: TGTGCCAGCTCCCCCGGGGGGCCTTCGGGCTACGAGCAGTACTTC; CDR3 protein: CASSPGGPSGYEQYF
clone size: -; D gene: TRBD1; J gene: TRBJ1-5; V gene: TRBV27; CDR3 DNA: TGTGCCAGCATTCTAAATCGACAGGGGGCTAGCAATCAGCCCCAGCATTTT; CDR3 protein: CASILNRQGASNQPQHF
clone size: -; D gene: -; J gene: TRBJ2-7; V gene: TRBV19; CDR3 DNA: TGTGCCAGTAGTATAGGGCACTATTACGAGCAGTACTTC; CDR3 protein: CASSIGHYYEQYF
clone size: -; D gene: -; J gene: TRBJ2-2; V gene: TRBV7-2; CDR3 DNA: TGTGCCAGCAGCTTAGGTCAGAACACCGGGGAGCTGTTTTTT; CDR3 protein: CASSLGQNTGELFF
clone size: once; D gene: -; J gene: TRBJ1-4; V gene: TRBV27; CDR3 DNA: TGTGCCAGCAGTTTAGTACAGACTAATGAAAAACTGTTTTTT; CDR3 protein: CASSLVQTNEKLFF
clone size: -; D gene: -; J gene: TRBJ2-1; V gene: TRBV25-1; CDR3 DNA: TGTGCCACCAGGCCGGCAGGGTTCTTCTACAATGAGCAGTTCTTC; CDR3 protein: CATRPAGFFYNEQFF
clone size: -; D gene: TRBD2; J gene: TRBJ2-3; V gene: TRBV30; CDR3 DNA: TGTGCCGGGGGAGGAGCGGGAGGGGGAGATACGCAGTATTTT; CDR3 protein: CAGGGAGGGDTQYF
clone size: -; D gene: -; J gene: TRBJ1-2; V gene: TRBV14; CDR3 DNA: TGTGCCAGCAGCCTTACATTTAACTATGGCTACACCTTC; CDR3 protein: CASSLTFNYGYTF
clone size: -; D gene: -; J gene: TRBJ1-5; V gene: TRBV10-2; CDR3 DNA: TGCGCCAGCAGTTGGTCGGGAGAGGGCAATCAGCCCCAGCATTTT; CDR3 protein: CASSWSGEGNQPQHF
clone size: -; D gene: -; J gene: TRBJ2-1; V gene: TRBV27; CDR3 DNA: TGTGCCAGCAAGGGGGTCTACAATGAGCAGTTCTTC; CDR3 protein: CASKGVYNEQFF
clone size: -; D gene: TRBD1; J gene: TRBJ1-2; V gene: TRBV6-2/TRBV6-3; CDR3 DNA: TGTGCCAGCAGTCCCTCCGGGACAGCATTCAACTATGGCTACACCTTC; CDR3 protein: CASSPSGTAFNYGYTF
clone size: -; D gene: -; J gene: TRBJ1-6; V gene: TRBV24-1; CDR3 DNA: TGTGCCACCAGTGATACAGGGTACAATTCACCCCTCCACTTT; CDR3 protein: CATSDTGYNSPLHF
clone size: -; D gene: TRBD1; J gene: TRBJ1-5; V gene: TRBV6-2/TRBV6-3; CDR3 DNA: TGTGCCAGCAGTATCACGGGACAGGGGGCGCATCAGCCCCAGCATTTT; CDR3 protein: CASSITGQGAHQPQHF